This T cell receptor (beta chain) was identified during a study of shared clonotypes between healthy human individuals. Study outcomes and limitations: Naive subsets generally exceeded memory subsets in estimated richness.

Repertoires were generated with immunoSEQ multiplex PCR, while TCRdb's copy carries only in-frame clones and drops some. Among around 1.4 million clones listed, approximately 98.5% were seen once. Deletions cut 4 bases from V and 2 bases from J, with 16 bases between. This CDR3 region has 15 residues. Germline-derived CDR1 and CDR2 are SGHDT and YYEEEE. All the donors were Caucasian adults who lived in Nashville, Tennessee. Only one count was recorded for this clone. Antigen: not known. The clonotype was recovered from a man younger than 40 in good health. The chain links TRBV5-6 to TRBJ2-7; D could derive from TRBD1 or TRBD2 (5 bases each). The sequencing input was naive CD4+ T cells sorted from blood. As to subset: CD45RA+ positively selected. CDR3 coding DNA: TGTGCCAGCAGCCCGGGGTTAGGGGAAACCTACGAGCAGTACTTC. This encodes CASSPGLGETYEQYF.